This T cell receptor (beta chain) was captured in a study of cytomegalovirus exposure and HLA in healthy donors. PCR used 60 Vbeta primers and 13 Jbeta primers. In the authors' workflow: Counted up in a later analysis, unique TCR beta chains came to some 75 million, with about 9.9 million shared. Profiling relied on immunoSEQ multiplex PCR, and the TCRdb table lists in-frame clones only, not all of them. V, J and clone size are those of that table, while D and trimming were read from the DNA. Of 95,000 to 150,000 clones listed, 70% to 80% are singletons. For this clone: The antigen remains unidentified.

Trimming cost V 2 bases and J 7 bases, with 8 bases left between them. Germline V gene lookup returns CDR1 MNHEY and CDR2 SVGAGI. The length of the CDR3 is 12 residues. Study observations and caveats: Some TCR beta chains (roughly 160 of them) were listed as cytomegalovirus-associated. Within the data, a cluster of highly shared sequence variants was likely a sequencing artifact. In terms of immune exposure information, only CMV serostatus was available.

The chain employs TRBV6-5 and TRBJ1-2; D not certain. The specimen sequenced was PBMCs. This receptor was obtained from a woman between 35 and 50 years old in good health and CMV-seropositive. The CDR3 protein is CASSYEGGGYTF. The CDR3 DNA follows: TGTGCCAGCAGTTACGAGGGAGGTGGCTACACCTTC.